Below are 28 T cell receptor beta chains sequenced from a single sample in a study of blood T cells in healthy people across ages (dated by TCRdb to the mid-2010s). Libraries were constructed by 5' RACE. Sequencing was performed on an Illumina HiSeq 2500. The second PCR ran for roughly 7 to 11 cycles and used a J-beta primer mix along with a sample-barcoded 5' primer. TCRdb passed the public sequencing reads through fastp at Q25 and MiXCR, retaining productive beta sequences. Identical CDR3 proteins give one entry, which carries the most common genes and DNA. The sample table records about 560,000 distinct CDR3 sequences; around 27% of these occur just once. The ten largest make up approximately 3.6% of the sample. These data also featured in a second study, about T cells of mothers and their children.

The material sequenced was blood. Receptors originate from a boy aged 2-15 years in good health.

This chain joins TRBV4-3 and TRBJ2-1, with no clear D. CDR1 and CDR2 (germline): LGHNA, YSLEER. V was shortened by 3 bases and J by 7 bases, with 13 bases between the two germline ends. CDR3 length: 14 amino acids. Written as DNA, the CDR3 is TGCGCCAGCAGCCATGCCTCAGATATAAATGAGCAGTTCTTC. It codes for CASSHASDINEQFF.

This clonotype was found a few times. This rearrangement joins TRBV14 to TRBJ2-7; TRBD1 aligns across 9 bases. This CDR3 region has 14 residues. The V segment lost 4 bases and the J segment 7 bases; nucleotides outside the gene matches: 8. CDR1 and CDR2 (germline): SGHDN, FVKESK. The CDR3 here is CASSLRDRAWEQYF. In nucleotides, the CDR3 is TGTGCCAGCAGCCTTCGGGACAGGGCTTGGGAGCAGTACTTC.

V and J are TRBV5-5 and TRBJ2-3, with a tentative D call TRBD1 (6 bases). The length of the CDR3 is 15 residues. Germline CDR1 is SGHKS and CDR2 is YYEKEE (reference sequence). V was trimmed by 3 bases and J by 5 bases, leaving 16 bases between them. DNA for the CDR3: TGTGCCAGCAGCTCGGATGGGGGCTGGGAAGATACGCAGTATTTT. It is translated as CASSSDGGWEDTQYF.

This clonotype came up a few times. The rearrangement links TRBV7-6 to TRBJ2-7; 9 bases are shared with TRBD2. The CDR3 consists of 14 residues. Per the germline V gene, CDR1 is SGHVS and CDR2 is FNYEAQ. V was pared by 4 bases and J by 6 bases, with 7 bases of the junction left unmatched. CDR3 amino acids: CASSSGLAQSEQYF. Written as DNA, the CDR3 is TGTGCCAGCAGCTCGGGACTAGCCCAGAGCGAGCAGTACTTC.

The rearrangement links TRBV19 to TRBJ2-5; no firm D call. The CDR3 contains 12 residues. Germline V gene data show CDR1 as LNHDA and CDR2 as SQIVND (reference sequence). V was trimmed by 3 bases and J by 5 bases, leaving 7 bases between them. CDR3 in DNA: TGTGCCAGTAGTATCACGGCGGAGACCCAGTACTTC. It yields the protein CASSITAETQYF.

Only a few counts were recorded for this clonotype. V is TRBV20-1 and J is TRBJ2-5; 12 nucleotides match TRBD1. The DNA end is more similar to TRBJ2-1, so the J call may be wrong. The CDR3 loop spans 14 amino acids. Per the germline V gene, CDR1 is DFQATT and CDR2 is SNEGSKA (reference sequence). The CDR3: CSASRGQGAGEQFF. The DNA of the CDR3 is TGCAGTGCTAGTAGGGGACAGGGGGCAGGGGAGCAGTTCTTC.

This clonotype was observed a few times. The rearrangement joins TRBV7-9 to TRBJ2-7, with TRBD2 matching over 7 bases. The germline CDR1 and CDR2 sequences are SEHNR and FQNEAQ (reference sequence). Germline trimming cut 1 base from V and 0 bases from J; bases unmatched to any gene: 3. This CDR3 is built from 15 residues. The CDR3 loop reads CASSLGWDYSYEQYF. In DNA, the CDR3 is TGTGCCAGCAGCTTAGGGTGGGACTACTCCTACGAGCAGTACTTC.

V and J are TRBV12-3 or TRBV12-4 and TRBJ1-1, with 8 bases lining up with TRBD1. The J segment lost 2 bases and the V segment lost 6 bases, leaving 5 bases of the junction unmatched. The CDR3 extends over 14 amino acids. CDR3 in DNA: TGTGCCAGCAGCCTACAGGGGGATAACACTGAAGCTTTCTTT. It translates to CASSLQGDNTEAFF.

This clonotype was observed a handful of times. The J gene is TRBJ2-5, the V gene TRBV4-1, with TRBD2 matching 11 bases. The J call is in doubt because the DNA end fits TRBJ2-1 better. The CDR3 spans 18 residues. The germline CDR1 and CDR2 sequences are MGHRA and YSYEKL. CDR3 protein: CASSPLLAGEVDDNEQFF. CDR3 DNA sequence: TGCGCCAGCAGCCCCTTACTAGCGGGAGAGGTAGATGACAATGAGCAGTTCTTC.

Details on this clonotype: Its ends do not fully match the called genes, so a read error is possible. The V gene is TRBV3-1, the J gene TRBJ2-1; tentatively, D is TRBD2 (5 bases). Germline values: CDR1 LGHDT, CDR2 YNNKEL (reference sequence). This CDR3 is built from 15 residues. DNA for the CDR3: TGTGCCAGCAGCCCTCGCTCCGAGGGCGAGGAGACCCGGTACTTC. Amino acid sequence: CASSPRSEGEETRYF.

The V gene is TRBV6-6, the J gene TRBJ1-4; D possibly corresponds to TRBD1 (5 bases). Germline V lookup: CDR1 MNHNY, CDR2 SVGAGI (reference sequence). Between the trimmed V and J ends, which lost 4 bases and 11 bases, there was a span of 23 bases. The CDR3 is 16 amino acids. Here the CDR3 DNA reads TGTGCCAGCAGTTCGTACCCGGACGGGGGTGCGGGGAAACTGTTTTTT. It translates to CASSSYPDGGAGKLFF.

The chain recombines TRBV9 with TRBJ1-6; D gene unclear. Germline-derived CDR1 and CDR2 are SGDLS and YYNGEE. The CDR3 runs to 13 residues. V was trimmed by 3 bases and J by 5 bases, leaving 6 bases between them. The CDR3 is CASSEDDNSPLHF. CDR3 nucleotides: TGTGCCAGCAGCGAGGATGATAATTCACCCCTCCACTTT.

To note about this clonotype: Being one base from a much bigger clone, this may be a read error. The V call is TRBV6-4, the J call TRBJ2-3, with 7 positions matching TRBD2. From germline, CDR1 is MRHNA and CDR2 SNTAGT. The CDR3 is 15 residues long. CDR3 amino acids: CASGESGELTDTQYF. CDR3 sequence (DNA): TGTGCCAGCGGTGAAAGCGGGGAACTCACAGATACGCAGTATTTT.

The V call is TRBV27, the J call TRBJ2-7; either TRBD1 or TRBD2 may fit D (5 bases each). The CDR3 consists of 14 residues. V was cut by 8 bases and J by 0 bases, with 14 bases left in between. Germline CDR1 and CDR2: MNHEY and SMNVEV (reference sequence). CDR3 bases: TGTGCCAGCTCCACCGGGGCGAGCTCCTACGAGCAGTACTTC. As protein: CASSTGASSYEQYF.

The V call is TRBV10-3, the J call TRBJ2-5, with D perhaps being TRBD1 or TRBD2 (6 bases each). Germline values: CDR1 ENHRY, CDR2 SYGVKD. CDR3 length: 15 amino acids. Between the trimmed V and J ends, which lost 3 bases and 1 base, there was a span of 12 bases. CDR3 in amino acids: CAISDSPGAQETQYF. The CDR3 region has the DNA TGTGCCATCAGTGACTCCCCGGGGGCCCAAGAGACCCAGTACTTC.

This clonotype has just one count. This chain joins TRBV4-1 and TRBJ2-1, with a possible D match to TRBD1 (6 bases). The end of the DNA is better explained by TRBJ2-7, so the J call may be wrong. The CDR3 loop spans 14 amino acids. Germline values: CDR1 MGHRA, CDR2 YSYEKL. CDR3 residues: CASSQGQGKGEQYF. The CDR3 coding sequence is TGCGCCAGCAGCCAAGGTCAGGGGAAGGGCGAGCAGTACTTC.

This rearrangement joins TRBV28 to TRBJ2-3; D is possibly TRBD2 (5 bases). V was clipped by 10 bases and J by 2 bases, with 10 bases between them. The CDR3 contains 12 residues. Germline loops: CDR1 MDHEN, CDR2 SYDVKM. CDR3 DNA: TGTGCCACCGGACTCGCCACAGATACGCAGTATTTT. Amino acid sequence: CATGLATDTQYF.

This clonotype was recorded a few times. The CDR3 region is CASSPILVRDVNTEAFF. CDR3 coding DNA: TGTGCCAGCTCACCAATCTTGGTCAGGGACGTGAACACTGAAGCTTTCTTT. The chain is built from TRBV18 and TRBJ1-1; perhaps TRBD1 as D (5 bases). The germline V gene encodes CDR1 KGHSH and CDR2 LQKENI. V was cut by 2 bases and J by 0 bases, with 16 bases left in between. CDR3 length: 17 residues.

The chain links TRBV18 to TRBJ1-6; tentative D call: TRBD1 (6 bases). CDR1 and CDR2 (germline): KGHSH, LQKENI. The V end was cut by 1 base, the J end by 7 bases, with 11 bases between. CDR3 length equals 15 residues. CDR3 nucleotides: TGTGCCAGCTCACCACAACAGGGATCAAATTCACCCCTCCACTTT. The encoded protein is CASSPQQGSNSPLHF.

The chain couples TRBV10-3 to TRBJ1-5; D gene uncertain. This CDR3 has 13 residues. Germline assignment: CDR1 ENHRY and CDR2 SYGVKD. The V end lost 6 bases, the J end lost 1 base, and 7 bases lay between the germline ends. This chain's CDR3 is CAISGMSNQPQHF. The CDR3 nucleotides read TGTGCCATCAGCGGGATGAGCAATCAGCCCCAGCATTTT.

The chain's CDR3 is CASSPGLAGDIEQYF. DNA of the CDR3: TGTGCCAGCAGCCCCGGACTAGCGGGAGATATCGAGCAGTACTTC. The chain couples TRBV6-6 to TRBJ2-5; 13 nucleotides agree with TRBD2. The assigned J gene may be wrong: the sequence end matches TRBJ2-7 better. Germline V gives CDR1 MNHNY, CDR2 SVGAGI (reference sequence). The CDR3 length is 15 residues.

This clonotype was detected only a few times. This chain links TRBV29-1 with TRBJ1-2; 7 nucleotides align to TRBD1. V lost 6 bases and J lost 0; bases outside the gene matches: 4. Germline V CDR1 and CDR2: SQVTM, ANQGSEA. CDR3 length: 13 amino acids. The CDR3 sequence is CSVGQRSNYGYTF. CDR3 in DNA: TGCAGCGTGGGACAGAGATCTAACTATGGCTACACCTTC.

The chain recombines TRBV19 with TRBJ2-7; unclear D gene. The CDR3 covers 13 residues. The germline V gene encodes CDR1 LNHDA and CDR2 SQIVND (reference sequence). Trimming removed 7 bases from V and 2 bases from J, with 12 bases in between. In DNA, the CDR3 is TGTGCCAGTACCCACGGCCCTCCCTACGAGCAGTACTTC. Translating gives CASTHGPPYEQYF.

This chain connects TRBV20-1 to TRBJ2-7; the match to TRBD2 covers 12 bases. This CDR3 contains 15 residues. CDR1 is DFQATT and CDR2 is SNEGSKA in the germline V gene (reference sequence). J lost 6 bases, V lost 5 bases, and 11 bases had no gene match. CDR3 region: CSALPGTSGSSEQYF. CDR3 sequence (DNA): TGCAGTGCTCTGCCTGGGACTAGCGGGTCTTCCGAGCAGTACTTC.

This clonotype came up a few times. The chain joins TRBV6-5 to TRBJ1-2; D may be TRBD1 (6 bases). V lost 4 bases, J lost 4 bases, and 13 bases lay in between. This CDR3 comprises 14 residues. Germline values: CDR1 MNHEY, CDR2 SVGAGI. DNA of the CDR3: TGTGCCAGCAGTTTAAGTCCGGGGGCCTATGGCTACACCTTC. This encodes CASSLSPGAYGYTF.

The chain combines TRBV27 with TRBJ2-7, with 14 bases identical to TRBD2. Trimming removed 9 bases from V and 3 bases from J; junction bases left unmatched: 7. This CDR3 is built from 15 residues. Germline V gene sequence: CDR1 MNHEY, CDR2 SMNVEV (reference sequence). CDR3 nucleotide sequence: TGTGCCAGGGGGACTAGCGGGAGTAGGGTCTACGAGCAGTACTTC. This codes for CARGTSGSRVYEQYF.

The V gene is TRBV19, the J gene TRBJ2-5; D is perhaps TRBD2 (6 bases). The germline V gene encodes CDR1 LNHDA and CDR2 SQIVND (reference sequence). CDR3 length: 18 residues. The germline V and J ends were trimmed by 11 bases and 2 bases, with 30 bases remaining between them. The CDR3 sequence: CARLGGGLLARIQETQYF. The CDR3 bases are TGTGCCCGCCTCGGGGGAGGCCTCCTTGCCCGAATACAAGAGACCCAGTACTTC.

This clonotype came up a few times. The rearrangement joins TRBV14 to TRBJ2-1; weak D call: TRBD1 (6 bases). CDR3 length: 17 residues. Deletions cut 0 bases from V and 12 bases from J, with 24 bases between. In germline, CDR1 is SGHDN, CDR2 FVKESK. This CDR3 reads CASSQERAGEIQLGQFF. CDR3 in DNA: TGTGCCAGCAGCCAAGAGAGGGCAGGGGAAATACAATTGGGGCAGTTCTTC.